This TCR beta chain was profiled in a study of graft-versus-host responses after intestinal transplantation. Background on the study: Each recipient received a multivisceral, liver-intestinal, or isolated intestinal graft. Every one of the recipients received anti-thymocyte globulin induction and afterwards took tacrolimus and steroids for 3 to 4 years. Findings and caveats of the study: Investigators detected GvH clones in recipient marrow, with some emerging earlier in ileum or blood.

Concerning this clone itself: Its target is unknown.

The repertoire was sequenced with immunoSEQ multiplex PCR; TCRdb's copy has only in-frame clones and lacks some. Seen here are around 25,000 clones, approximately 94% observed once, and the top ten hold about 0.52%. The sequence was collected from a human patient who received an intestinal transplant, so some T cells may come from the graft donor. The specimen was PBMCs, collected 156 days after intestinal transplant.

Here the CDR3 DNA reads TGTGCCAGTAGTATGTGGCAGGGATGGGGCAAAAACATTCAGTACTTC. Amino acids: CASSMWQGWGKNIQYF. The chain uses TRBV19 and TRBJ2-4, with D possibly TRBD1 on 5 matching bases. V lost 3 bases, J lost 3 bases, and 15 bases lay in between. Germline V lookup: CDR1 LNHDA, CDR2 SQIVND (reference sequence). The CDR3 consists of 16 residues.